A selection of T cell receptor beta chains follows, all from one sample in a study of T cells in Graves' hyperthyroidism and ophthalmopathy. A single record per CDR3 protein comes from TCRdb applying MiXCR to the multiplex PCR reads. Here the sample spans a few hundred thousand distinct CDR3 sequences, approximately 15% being singletons. Material: blood. The receptors originated from a woman aged 40 to 55 with Graves' ophthalmopathy. Both conserved end residues are part of each CDR3. Each record gives: CDR3 length, V gene, J gene, clone size, D gene, CDR3 protein, CDR3 DNA. A D gene is named only where the DNA matches it firmly. For some rows the clone size is stated as once, few or many, or as a class when expanded; others skip it.

15	TRBV12-3/TRBV12-4	TRBJ2-3	many	TRBD2	CASSPERGRTDTQYF	TGTGCCAGCAGCCCAGAGCGGGGGCGCACAGATACGCAGTATTTT
16	TRBV2	TRBJ1-3	.	.	CASSHPGGASGNTIYF	TGTGCCAGCTCCCATCCAGGAGGGGCCTCTGGAAACACCATATATTTT
13	TRBV6-1	TRBJ2-1	.	TRBD2	CASSPKRGNEQFF	TGTGCCAGCAGTCCGAAGCGGGGCAATGAGCAGTTCTTC
15	TRBV6-1	TRBJ2-2	.	TRBD2	CASSSSGIGAGELFF	TGTGCCAGCAGCTCTAGCGGGATTGGAGCCGGGGAGCTGTTTTTT
16	TRBV12-3/TRBV12-4	TRBJ2-3	once	TRBD2	CASSFIAGGTTDTQYF	TGTGCCAGCAGCTTTATAGCGGGAGGGACCACAGATACGCAGTATTTT
14	TRBV3-1	TRBJ2-1	many	.	CASAAANHGNEQFF	TGTGCCAGCGCCGCAGCCAACCACGGGAATGAGCAGTTCTTC
11	TRBV7-6	TRBJ2-5	many	.	CASSSVETQYF	TGTGCCAGCAGCTCTGTAGAGACCCAGTACTTC
14	TRBV10-3	TRBJ2-1	few	.	CAHSTGNNYNEQFF	TGTGCCCATTCCACCGGGAACAACTACAATGAGCAGTTCTTC
19	TRBV12-3/TRBV12-4	TRBJ1-5	few	TRBD1	CASSFFSFARDRGIQPQHF	TGTGCCAGCAGTTTTTTTTCTTTCGCCCGGGACAGAGGCATTCAGCCCCAGCATTTT
14	TRBV7-9	TRBJ2-5	many	TRBD2	CASSWGGSLETQYF	TGTGCCAGCAGCTGGGGGGGGTCCCTAGAGACCCAGTACTTC
15	TRBV9	TRBJ2-1	many	TRBD2	CASSPSSGYLNEQFF	TGTGCCAGCAGCCCCTCTAGCGGGTACCTCAATGAGCAGTTCTTC
18	TRBV11-2	TRBJ1-4	many	.	CASSLTTPGRARIEKLFF	TGTGCCAGCAGCTTAACGACCCCAGGGAGGGCGAGGATCGAAAAACTGTTTTTT
14	TRBV30	TRBJ1-1	many	.	CAWTRGQMNTEAFF	TGTGCCTGGACCCGCGGGCAGATGAACACTGAAGCTTTCTTT
16	TRBV18	TRBJ2-7	many	.	CASSSLQDRSYYEQYF	TGTGCCAGCTCATCCCTACAGGACCGCTCATACTACGAGCAGTACTTC
14	TRBV6-1	TRBJ2-3	once	TRBD1	CASSPGGLTDTQYF	TGTGCCAGCAGTCCAGGGGGCCTCACAGATACGCAGTATTTT
14	TRBV5-5	TRBJ2-2	many	TRBD1	CASSQTGSGGELFF	TGTGCCAGCAGCCAGACAGGGTCGGGCGGGGAGCTGTTTTTT
13	TRBV7-9	TRBJ2-1	.	.	CASSRDSRNEQFF	TGTGCCAGCAGCCGGGACTCCCGAAATGAGCAGTTCTTC
13	TRBV5-8	TRBJ2-7	many	.	CASNGGSSYEQYF	TGTGCCAGCAACGGAGGAAGCTCCTACGAGCAGTACTTC
16	TRBV7-9	TRBJ2-3	.	.	CASSPRQLITTDTQYF	TGTGCCAGCAGCCCCCGACAGCTTATTACCACAGATACGCAGTATTTT
15	TRBV15	TRBJ2-1	.	TRBD2	CATSTGRGGYNEQFF	TGTGCCACCAGCACCGGGCGGGGGGGGTACAATGAGCAGTTCTTC
12	TRBV29-1	TRBJ2-3	few	.	CSVGLTTDTQYF	TGCAGCGTTGGATTGACTACAGATACGCAGTATTTT
15	TRBV28	TRBJ2-6	.	.	CASSTTGSGANVLTF	TGTGCCAGCAGTACCACAGGGTCTGGGGCCAACGTCCTGACTTTC
16	TRBV19	TRBJ2-6	few	.	CASSIASVSGANVLTF	TGTGCCAGTAGTATCGCTAGCGTCTCTGGGGCCAACGTCCTGACTTTC
17	TRBV19	TRBJ1-5	.	.	CASSITRGLVQYQPQHF	TGTGCCAGTAGTATAACGCGGGGTTTAGTCCAATATCAGCCCCAGCATTTT
16	TRBV30	TRBJ2-2	few	TRBD1	CAWELSGTGATGELFF	TGTGCCTGGGAACTCTCCGGGACAGGGGCAACCGGGGAGCTGTTTTTT
14	TRBV18	TRBJ2-2	.	.	CASSPPVWTGELFF	TGTGCCAGCTCACCACCGGTCTGGACCGGGGAGCTGTTTTTT
12	TRBV30	TRBJ1-2	many	.	CAWSRGLYGYTF	TGTGCCTGGAGTCGAGGGTTATATGGCTACACCTTC
13	TRBV18	TRBJ1-1	many	TRBD1	CASSPGGNTEAFF	TGCGCCAGCAGCCCAGGGGGGAACACTGAAGCTTTCTTT
13	TRBV6-5	TRBJ1-1	few	.	CASSYGDRWGSFF	TGTGCCAGCAGTTACGGTGACAGGTGGGGGTCTTTCTTT
15	TRBV5-1	TRBJ1-1	few	TRBD1	CASSYGTGMNTEAFF	TGCGCCAGCAGCTATGGGACAGGTATGAACACTGAAGCTTTCTTT
14	TRBV20-1	TRBJ1-1	few	TRBD1	CSASSDRGDTEAFF	TGCAGTGCTAGTTCGGACAGGGGCGACACTGAAGCTTTCTTT
16	TRBV11-2	TRBJ2-1	many	.	CASSLGGGLEFNEQFF	TGTGCCAGCAGCTTAGGTGGCGGGCTCGAGTTTAATGAGCAGTTCTTC
14	TRBV4-1	TRBJ2-5	.	.	CASSQLGGSETQYF	TGCGCCAGCAGCCAACTTGGGGGGTCCGAGACCCAGTACTTC
15	TRBV19	TRBJ2-2	.	.	CASSIGARRTGELFF	TGTGCCAGTAGTATTGGCGCGCGAAGGACCGGGGAGCTGTTTTTT
14	TRBV19	TRBJ2-5	once	TRBD1	CASSMRGREETQYF	TGTGCCAGTAGTATGAGGGGGCGCGAAGAGACCCAGTACTTC
13	TRBV5-1	TRBJ2-1	many	TRBD2	CASRLAGANEQFF	TGCGCCAGCAGACTAGCGGGAGCCAATGAGCAGTTCTTC
12	TRBV28	TRBJ2-7	many	.	CASRTQGYEQYF	TGTGCCAGCAGAACACAGGGATACGAGCAGTACTTC
11	TRBV10-3	TRBJ2-7	many	.	CAISAGAEQYF	TGTGCCATCAGTGCGGGGGCCGAGCAGTACTTC
13	TRBV2	TRBJ1-1	many	.	CASSDEGWTEAFF	TGTGCCAGCAGTGATGAGGGATGGACTGAAGCTTTCTTT
15	TRBV19	TRBJ1-5	few	TRBD1	CASSSQGAGGQPQHF	TGTGCCAGTAGTTCACAGGGGGCTGGGGGGCAGCCCCAGCATTTT
16	TRBV11-2	TRBJ2-7	.	TRBD1	CASSSHGTGLSYEQYF	TGTGCCAGCAGCTCACACGGGACAGGGTTGTCCTACGAGCAGTACTTC
16	TRBV5-1	TRBJ2-1	few	TRBD2	CASSLTAGGAYNEQFF	TGCGCCAGCAGCTTGACTGCGGGAGGGGCCTACAATGAGCAGTTCTTC
14	TRBV20-1	TRBJ2-1	many	TRBD2	CSANPGLAGDEQFF	TGCAGTGCTAACCCGGGACTAGCGGGAGATGAGCAGTTCTTC
16	TRBV7-9	TRBJ2-1	few	TRBD2	CASSKLAGGPGDEQFF	TGTGCCAGCAGCAAACTAGCGGGAGGGCCTGGGGATGAGCAGTTCTTC
14	TRBV9	TRBJ2-7	many	.	CASSSTVSSYEQYF	TGTGCCAGCAGCTCCACAGTTTCTTCCTACGAGCAGTACTTC
14	TRBV20-1	TRBJ2-3	few	.	CSAPPIRPWDTQYF	TGCAGTGCCCCCCCTATCCGGCCTTGGGATACGCAGTATTTT
13	TRBV6-1	TRBJ2-5	.	.	CASNQIHQETQYF	TGTGCCAGCAACCAGATACACCAAGAGACCCAGTACTTC
16	TRBV27	TRBJ2-1	.	TRBD2	CASSLVSGATWNEQFF	TGTGCCAGCAGTTTGGTTAGCGGGGCTACTTGGAATGAGCAGTTCTTC
15	TRBV3-1	TRBJ1-6	.	.	CASSQLGSGGSPLHF	TGTGCCAGCAGCCAGTTGGGGAGCGGGGGTTCACCCCTCCACTTT
13	TRBV20-1	TRBJ2-7	many	.	CSASGVRAYEQYF	TGCAGTGCTAGCGGGGTGAGGGCCTACGAGCAGTACTTC
13	TRBV5-1	TRBJ2-7	.	.	CASSLDQEYEQYF	TGCGCCAGCAGCTTGGACCAGGAATACGAGCAGTACTTC
15	TRBV2	TRBJ2-2	.	TRBD2	CASSDWTSGSGELFF	TGTGCCAGCAGTGATTGGACTAGCGGGAGCGGGGAGCTGTTTTTT
13	TRBV2	TRBJ2-1	many	.	CASRPAAGGEQFF	TGTGCCAGCAGGCCGGCCGCGGGTGGTGAGCAGTTCTTC
13	TRBV6-2/TRBV6-3	TRBJ1-5	.	.	CAGSEQAGQPQHF	TGTGCCGGCAGCGAACAGGCGGGTCAGCCCCAGCATTTT
16	TRBV18	TRBJ2-1	many	TRBD1	CASSPGTGRRGTEQFF	TGTGCCAGCTCACCCGGGACAGGAAGACGAGGCACTGAGCAGTTCTTC
17	TRBV7-9	TRBJ2-1	many	.	CALGGGRPAEEANEQFF	TGTGCCCTAGGGGGGGGCAGGCCTGCGGAGGAGGCTAATGAGCAGTTCTTC
13	TRBV29-1	TRBJ1-3	few	.	CSVMLTAGNTIYF	TGCAGCGTTATGTTGACAGCTGGAAACACCATATATTTT
14	TRBV14	TRBJ2-4	.	.	CASSHRDQVGVQYF	TGTGCCAGCAGCCACAGAGACCAAGTTGGAGTTCAGTACTTC
8	TRBV29-1	TRBJ1-1	many	.	CSVEGAFF	TGCAGCGTTGAAGGAGCTTTCTTT